The 30 T cell receptor beta chains reported below all come from one sample, sequenced in a study of blood T cell repertoires in COVID-19. The method was immunoSEQ multiplex PCR; TCRdb's version includes in-frame clones alone and lacks a portion of them. The table records around 210,000 clones, 80% of them present only once. Sequences were obtained from peripheral blood. The receptor set was obtained from an older woman with acute or convalescent COVID-19.

The rearrangement joins TRBV27 to TRBJ1-1, with TRBD1 as a possible D gene (5 bases). CDR1 is MNHEY and CDR2 is SMNVEV in the germline V gene (reference sequence). The CDR3 covers 14 residues. V was pared by 3 bases and J by 5 bases, with 13 bases between. CDR3 sequence reads: CASSFRGAGTEAFF. The CDR3 DNA reads as TGTGCCAGCAGTTTCCGAGGTGCAGGGACTGAAGCTTTCTTT.

The chain combines TRBV6-6 with TRBJ1-1, with 8 bases that match TRBD1. With 5 bases clipped from V and 4 bases from J, the junction kept 6 bases outside the gene matches. Looked up from germline, CDR1 is MNHNY and CDR2 is SVGAGI (reference sequence). This CDR3 is built from 14 residues. CDR3 nucleotides: TGTGCCAGCAGTCCGACAGGGGAGGGCACTGAAGCTTTCTTT. Amino acid sequence: CASSPTGEGTEAFF.

The rearrangement uses TRBV30 and TRBJ1-2, with 8 bases that match TRBD1. Germline assignment: CDR1 GTSNPN and CDR2 SVGIG (reference sequence). The CDR3 sequence is 15 residues long. The J segment lost 4 bases and the V segment lost 3 bases, leaving 10 bases of the junction unmatched. The CDR3 nucleotides read TGTGCCTGGAGACTCTCCGGGACAGGCCCCTATGGCTACACCTTC. As protein: CAWRLSGTGPYGYTF.

This sequence joins TRBV30 and TRBJ1-2; 7 bases map to TRBD1. The CDR3 has 16 residues. V was pared by 0 bases and J by 7 bases, with 14 bases of the junction left unmatched. Germline V gene lookup returns CDR1 GTSNPN and CDR2 SVGIG (reference sequence). The CDR3 is CAWSVGYRGFSGGYTF. CDR3 nucleotide sequence: TGTGCCTGGAGTGTGGGTTACAGGGGATTTTCGGGTGGCTACACCTTC.

The chain has TRBV19 and TRBJ1-5; D perhaps matches TRBD1 (5 bases). CDR1 LNHDA and CDR2 SQIVND come from the germline V gene (reference sequence). Trimming cost V 4 bases and J 2 bases, with 9 bases left between them. This CDR3 is built from 14 residues. The CDR3 protein is CASSSQQGNQPQHF. CDR3 coding DNA: TGTGCCAGTAGTAGTCAACAGGGCAATCAGCCCCAGCATTTT. The complete variable domain, with remaining parts taken from reference TRBV19 and TRBJ1-5, reads DGGITQSPKYLFRKEGQNVTLSCEQNLNHDAMYWYRQDPGQGLRLIYYSQIVNDFQKGDIAEGYSVSREKKESFPLTVTSAQKNPTAFYLCASSSQQGNQPQHFGDGTRLSIL.

For this clone: An end of the junction does not agree with germline; a read error may underlie this. This specimen includes other DNA sequences encoding the same CDR3. This chain joins TRBV11-2 and TRBJ1-2, with D uncertain. CDR1 is SGHAT, CDR2 FQNNGV, per germline. The CDR3 totals 13 residues. CDR3 sequence (DNA): TGTGCCAGCAGCTTAGGGCCAGGCTATGGTTACACCTTC. Amino acids: CASSLGPGYGYTF. Using reference TRBV11-2 and TRBJ1-2 for the parts outside the CDR3, the full variable domain is EAGVAQSPRYKIIEKRQSVAFWCNPISGHATLYWYQQILGQGPKLLIQFQNNGVVDDSQLPKDRFSAERLKGVDSTLKIQPAKLEDSAVYLCASSLGPGYGYTFGSGTRLTVV.

This chain joins TRBV28 and TRBJ1-2, with unresolved D. V lost 3 bases to trimming and J lost 8 bases, with 13 bases between them. The CDR3 consists of 13 residues. CDR1 MDHEN and CDR2 SYDVKM come from the germline V gene. The CDR3 DNA sequence: TGTGCCAGCAGTTTTGGGCGGGAGATGGGCTACACCTTC. This sequence encodes CASSFGREMGYTF.

This chain joins TRBV30 and TRBJ1-1, with D possibly matching TRBD1 (5 bases). The CDR3 is 12 residues long. Germline CDR1 GTSNPN, CDR2 SVGIG (reference sequence). Trimming removed 3 bases at V and 6 bases at J, with 11 bases between. Written as DNA, the CDR3 is TGTGCCTGGAGGTTGAAGGGGCCTGAAGCTTTCTTT. This translates into CAWRLKGPEAFF.

This chain links TRBV19 with TRBJ2-3; possibly TRBD2 for D (6 bases). The CDR3 is 17 residues long. Germline loops: CDR1 LNHDA, CDR2 SQIVND (reference sequence). The germline V and J ends were trimmed by 3 bases and 0 bases, with 16 bases remaining between them. CDR3 region: CASSIIAGSLSTDTQYF. CDR3 sequence (DNA): TGTGCCAGTAGTATCATCGCGGGGAGTTTAAGCACAGATACGCAGTATTTT. Drawing the rest from reference TRBV19 and TRBJ2-3, the complete variable domain is DGGITQSPKYLFRKEGQNVTLSCEQNLNHDAMYWYRQDPGQGLRLIYYSQIVNDFQKGDIAEGYSVSREKKESFPLTVTSAQKNPTAFYLCASSIIAGSLSTDTQYFGPGTRLTVL.

This chain uses TRBV2 with TRBJ1-2; D not resolved. There are 14 residues in the CDR3. The germline V gene encodes CDR1 SNHLY and CDR2 FYNNEI. Trimming removed 1 base from V and 8 bases from J, with 14 bases in between. The CDR3 DNA reads as TGTGCCAGCAGTGAAGGGCCCCTAGTCACGGGCTACACCTTC. The encoded protein is CASSEGPLVTGYTF. Full variable domain (rest looked up from reference TRBV2 and TRBJ1-2): EPEVTQTPSHQVTQMGQEVILRCVPISNHLYFYWYRQILGQKVEFLVSFYNNEISEKSEIFDDQFSVERPDGSNFTLKIRSTKLEDSAMYFCASSEGPLVTGYTFGSGTRLTVV.

V and J are TRBV2 and TRBJ2-7, with 9 bases matching TRBD2. The J segment lost 4 bases and the V segment lost 3 bases, leaving 10 bases of the junction unmatched. The CDR3 sequence is 16 residues long. The V gene's germline CDR1 is SNHLY and CDR2 FYNNEI. CDR3 nucleotide sequence: TGTGCCAGCAGTGAGGTAGTGGCGGGAGGGCCGTACGAGCAGTACTTC. Translating it yields CASSEVVAGGPYEQYF.

The genes are TRBV7-9 and TRBJ2-7; TRBD2 is a possible D gene (6 bases). Per germline, CDR1 SEHNR and CDR2 FQNEAQ (reference sequence). This CDR3 has 16 residues. Trimming cost V 5 bases and J 0 bases, with 17 bases left between them. The CDR3 reads CASSDHPQEGSYEQYF. In DNA, the CDR3 is TGTGCCAGCAGCGACCACCCCCAGGAGGGCTCCTACGAGCAGTACTTC.

The V and J genes are TRBV28 and TRBJ2-7; TRBD2 matches 7 bases. With V trimmed by 3 bases and J by 2 bases, 7 bases remained unmatched. CDR1 is MDHEN and CDR2 is SYDVKM in the germline V gene. The CDR3 loop spans 15 amino acids. The CDR3 DNA reads as TGTGCCAGCAGTTTGGGCGGGAGTGTAGCCTACGAGCAGTACTTC. The encoded protein is CASSLGGSVAYEQYF.

This clone showed up just a few times. The chain links TRBV27 to TRBJ2-2, with 11 nucleotides matching TRBD2. Germline CDR1 reads MNHEY; CDR2 reads SMNVEV (reference sequence). This CDR3 is built from 16 residues. Losses at the gene ends were 4 bases for V and 5 bases for J; bases not matched to a gene: 6. CDR3 sequence: CASSYFLAGGTGELFF. Written as DNA, the CDR3 is TGTGCCAGCAGTTACTTCCTAGCGGGAGGTACCGGGGAGCTGTTTTTT.

The chain employs TRBV19 and TRBJ2-7, with 9 bases identical to TRBD1. The CDR3 sequence is 15 residues long. The V and J ends lost 5 bases and 1 base, in that order; junction bases with no gene match: 6. Per germline, CDR1 LNHDA and CDR2 SQIVND (reference sequence). The CDR3 is CASSATTGGSYEQYF. For the CDR3, the DNA is TGTGCCAGTAGTGCAACGACAGGGGGATCCTACGAGCAGTACTTC.

The chain links TRBV7-9 to TRBJ1-2; possibly TRBD1 for D (5 bases). In germline, CDR1 is SEHNR, CDR2 FQNEAQ (reference sequence). The CDR3 extends over 16 amino acids. Trimming removed 4 bases from V and 2 bases from J, with 17 bases in between. The CDR3 DNA follows: TGTGCCAGCAGCTCCATGAGTGACAGCCCGAACTATGGCTACACCTTC. Translating it yields CASSSMSDSPNYGYTF.

The chain carries TRBV10-3 and TRBJ2-1, with a tentative D call TRBD1 (5 bases). From germline, CDR1 is ENHRY and CDR2 SYGVKD. CDR3 length equals 12 residues. Between the trimmed V and J ends, which lost 5 bases and 8 bases, there was a span of 10 bases. CDR3 sequence (DNA): TGTGCCATCAGTTCAGGGTACGATGAGCAGTTCTTC. This sequence encodes CAISSGYDEQFF.

This clone has only a few counts. The V call is TRBV6-1, the J call TRBJ2-5; 16 bases match TRBD2. This CDR3 spans 15 amino acids. Germline CDR1 MNHNS, CDR2 SASEGT. The J segment lost 5 bases and the V segment lost 3 bases, leaving 0 bases of the junction unmatched. CDR3 coding DNA: TGTGCCAGCAGTGAGGGACTAGCGGGAGGGGAGACCCAGTACTTC. Amino acids: CASSEGLAGGETQYF.

This chain connects TRBV5-6 to TRBJ2-7; 9 bases line up with TRBD1. Germline V gives CDR1 SGHDT, CDR2 YYEEEE. This CDR3 has 15 amino acids. The V gene end was trimmed by 3 bases and the J gene end by 3 bases; junction bases not matched to a gene: 7. The CDR3 spells CASSWEGQGVYEQYF. The CDR3 coding sequence is TGTGCCAGCAGCTGGGAGGGACAGGGAGTCTACGAGCAGTACTTC.

This CDR3 reads CASSLLTGDGGYTF. DNA of the CDR3: TGTGCCAGCAGCTTGTTAACAGGGGATGGTGGCTACACCTTC. V usage is TRBV5-5 and J usage is TRBJ1-2; 7 bases match TRBD1. J gave up 7 bases and V 1 base, and 7 bases lay outside the gene matches. The CDR3 extends over 14 amino acids. Germline V lookup: CDR1 SGHKS, CDR2 YYEKEE (reference sequence). Full variable domain (outside the CDR3, taken from reference TRBV5-5 and TRBJ1-2): DAGVTQSPTHLIKTRGQQVTLRCSPISGHKSVSWYQQVLGQGPQFIFQYYEKEERGRGNFPDRFSARQFPNYSSELNVNALLLGDSALYLCASSLLTGDGGYTFGSGTRLTVV.

V gene TRBV9 combines with J gene TRBJ2-2; 9 nucleotides align to TRBD2. Germline V CDR1 and CDR2: SGDLS, YYNGEE. The CDR3 totals 15 residues. Trimming took 3 bases from V and 4 from J; bases not matched to a gene: 4. The CDR3 DNA follows: TGTGCCAGCAGCGACCTAGCGGGGCGCACCGGGGAGCTGTTTTTT. Encoded protein: CASSDLAGRTGELFF. The complete variable domain, with remaining parts taken from reference TRBV9 and TRBJ2-2, reads DSGVTQTPKHLITATGQRVTLRCSPRSGDLSVYWYQQSLDQGLQFLIQYYNGEERAKGNILERFSAQQFPDLHSELNLSSLELGDSALYFCASSDLAGRTGELFFGEGSRLTVL.

Only a few counts were recorded for this clone. V gene TRBV7-3 combines with J gene TRBJ1-1, with D hard to call. Trimming removed 5 bases from V and 2 bases from J, with 12 bases in between. Germline V gives CDR1 SGHTA, CDR2 FQGTGA. The CDR3 covers 14 residues. The CDR3 nucleotides are TGTGCCAGCAGCCCAGGTCGGGGTAACACTGAAGCTTTCTTT. Amino acids: CASSPGRGNTEAFF.

V gene TRBV5-1 combines with J gene TRBJ1-1; 9 bases map to TRBD1. This CDR3 region has 15 residues. Germline V lookup: CDR1 SGHRS, CDR2 YFSETQ. The V segment lost 4 bases and the J segment 4 bases; nucleotides outside the gene matches: 8. This CDR3 reads CASSPHTQGATEAFF. The CDR3 coding sequence is TGCGCCAGCAGCCCGCATACACAGGGGGCCACTGAAGCTTTCTTT.

This rearrangement joins TRBV10-3 to TRBJ2-6; the D gene is possibly TRBD1 (6 bases). V was cut by 11 bases and J by 0 bases, with 11 bases left in between. The germline V gene encodes CDR1 ENHRY and CDR2 SYGVKD. CDR3 size: 14 residues. CDR3 coding DNA: TGTGCCGCCAGGGGAGACTCTGGGGCCAACGTCCTGACTTTC. It yields the protein CAARGDSGANVLTF.

The genes are TRBV5-5 and TRBJ2-7; TRBD2 is a possible D gene (5 bases). Germline CDR1 and CDR2: SGHKS and YYEKEE (reference sequence). V lost 3 bases to trimming and J lost 4 bases, with 11 bases between them. This CDR3 has 13 residues. The CDR3 here is CASSSGIVYEQYF. The DNA for the CDR3 is TGTGCCAGCAGCTCGGGAATTGTATACGAGCAGTACTTC.

The chain carries TRBV5-1 and TRBJ1-1, with 8 bases lining up with TRBD1. The CDR3 sequence is 15 residues long. Per the germline V gene, CDR1 is SGHRS and CDR2 is YFSETQ. With 4 bases clipped from V and 1 base from J, the junction kept 6 bases outside the gene matches. In nucleotides, the CDR3 is TGCGCCAGCAGCCAAGCCGGGACAGGGAACACTGAAGCTTTCTTT. As protein: CASSQAGTGNTEAFF.

A remark on this clone: The sample contains more than one DNA sequence encoding this CDR3. CDR3 bases: TGTGCCAGCAGTTTACGACAGGGCTCCTACGAGCAGTACTTC. This translates into CASSLRQGSYEQYF. The rearrangement joins TRBV27 to TRBJ2-7; 7 bases line up with TRBD1. CDR1 MNHEY and CDR2 SMNVEV come from the germline V gene (reference sequence). After removal of 2 bases from V and 0 bases from J, the junction contained 1 base not matched to a gene. CDR3 length equals 14 residues.

The V call is TRBV21-1, the J call TRBJ1-5; the table assigns TRBD1, which was not confirmed against the DNA. TRBV21-1 has pseudogene status. The length of the CDR3 is 16 residues. For the CDR3, the DNA is TGTGCCAGCAGCAATGACAGGGGGTGTTGCAATCAGCCCCAGCATTTT. Translating it yields CASSNDRGCCNQPQHF.

The chain uses TRBV18 and TRBJ1-2; no clear D. The CDR3 consists of 12 residues. V lost 3 bases to trimming and J lost 1 base, with 3 bases between them. CDR1 KGHSH and CDR2 LQKENI come from the germline V gene. CDR3 DNA sequence: TGTGCCAGCTCACCCCTTAACTATGGCTACACCTTC. The encoded protein is CASSPLNYGYTF.

The chain carries TRBV6-5 and TRBJ2-5, with TRBD2 matching 8 bases. The length of the CDR3 is 16 residues. The ends lost 2 bases at V and 5 bases at J; junction bases unmatched: 10. Germline V lookup: CDR1 MNHEY, CDR2 SVGAGI. The CDR3 nucleotides are TGTGCCAGCAGTTACGATCGGGAGGGATGGGGGGAGACCCAGTACTTC. Its protein is CASSYDREGWGETQYF.